This T cell receptor beta chain derives from a study of blood T cell repertoires in COVID-19. Study background: Acute and convalescent COVID-19 specimens originated in the United States, Italy and Spain. T cells, B-cell-depleted T cells, or PBMCs supplied cDNA or gDNA.

This table comes from immunoSEQ multiplex PCR, and its TCRdb copy is limited to in-frame clones, with some not included. Of 50,000 to 80,000 clones in the sample, approximately 90% were seen once. Participants had their cohort set by participant-reported clinical history. Donors of Cohort 3 who recovered were those that had two negative PCRs, clearance, or symptom resolution. Germline CDR1 SGHTA, CDR2 FQGTGA. Trimming left V 1 base short and J 0 bases short, with 8 bases between. This CDR3 region has 15 residues. The sample taken for sequencing was PBMCs or T cells enriched from blood (not recorded which). The clonotype was recovered from a woman between 35 and 50 years old who had recovered from COVID-19. The rearrangement joins TRBV7-3 to TRBJ2-3, with D possibly TRBD2 on 5 matching bases. The CDR3 loop reads CASSLNGISTDTQYF. CDR3 bases: TGTGCCAGCAGCTTAAACGGGATTAGCACAGATACGCAGTATTTT.